The subject of this entry is one T cell receptor (beta chain). Its antigen remains unknown. This CDR3 region has 11 residues. Trimming stripped 3 bases from V and 7 bases from J, with 6 bases between. The germline V gene has CDR1 LNHDA and CDR2 SQIVND (reference sequence). This record belongs to a study of blood T cells in healthy people across ages. General study results and limits: More naive CD4+ cells and higher diversity marked long-lived donors relative to aged donors.

A J-beta primer mix and a sample-barcoded 5' primer were used in a second PCR of about 7 to 12 cycles. Unique molecular identifiers of 12 random nucleotides labeled each cDNA. The yield of each sample was at least 3 million CDR3-containing paired-end reads. TCRdb analysed the 5' RACE reads with MiXCR anew, one entry per CDR3 protein. The sample yields hundreds of thousands of distinct CDR3 sequences, 29% seen once. The TCR comes from a woman aged 80 or older in good health. The source material was blood. The chain is built from TRBV19 and TRBJ1-2; perhaps TRBD1 as D (5 bases). The CDR3: CASSIGGGYTF. Written as DNA, the CDR3 is TGTGCCAGTAGTATCGGGGGTGGCTACACCTTC.